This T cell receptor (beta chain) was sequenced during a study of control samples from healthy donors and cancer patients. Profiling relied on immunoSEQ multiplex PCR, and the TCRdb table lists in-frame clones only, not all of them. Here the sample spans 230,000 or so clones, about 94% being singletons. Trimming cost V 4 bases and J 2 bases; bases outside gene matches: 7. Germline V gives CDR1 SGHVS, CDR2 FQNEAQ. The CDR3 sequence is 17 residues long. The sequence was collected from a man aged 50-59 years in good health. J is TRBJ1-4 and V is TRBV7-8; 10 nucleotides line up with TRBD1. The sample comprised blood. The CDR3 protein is CASSSRQGAGTNEKLFF. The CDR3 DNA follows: TGTGCCAGCAGCTCCAGACAGGGGGCTGGGACTAATGAAAAACTGTTTTTT.